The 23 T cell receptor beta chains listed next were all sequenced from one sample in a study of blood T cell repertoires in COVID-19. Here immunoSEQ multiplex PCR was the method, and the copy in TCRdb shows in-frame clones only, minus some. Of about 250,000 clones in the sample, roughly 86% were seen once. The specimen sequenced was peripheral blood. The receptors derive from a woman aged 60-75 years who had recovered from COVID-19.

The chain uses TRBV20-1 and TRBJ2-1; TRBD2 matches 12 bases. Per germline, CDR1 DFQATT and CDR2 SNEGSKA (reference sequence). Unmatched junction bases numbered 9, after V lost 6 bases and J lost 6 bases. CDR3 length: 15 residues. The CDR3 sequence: CSASGLAGIGNEQFF. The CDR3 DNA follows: TGCAGTGCGAGTGGACTAGCGGGGATAGGCAATGAGCAGTTCTTC.

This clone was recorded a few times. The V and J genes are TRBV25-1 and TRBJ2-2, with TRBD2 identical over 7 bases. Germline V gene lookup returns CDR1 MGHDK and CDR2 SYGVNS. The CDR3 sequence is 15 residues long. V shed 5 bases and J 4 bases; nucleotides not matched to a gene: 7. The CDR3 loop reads CASSLAGDITGELFF. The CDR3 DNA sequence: TGTGCCAGCAGTCTGGCGGGGGATATCACCGGGGAGCTGTTTTTT. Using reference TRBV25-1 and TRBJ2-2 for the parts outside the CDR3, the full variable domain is EADIYQTPRYLVIGTGKKITLECSQTMGHDKMYWYQQDPGMELHLIHYSYGVNSTEKGDLSSESTVSRIRTEHFPLTLESARPSHTSQYLCASSLAGDITGELFFGEGSRLTVL.

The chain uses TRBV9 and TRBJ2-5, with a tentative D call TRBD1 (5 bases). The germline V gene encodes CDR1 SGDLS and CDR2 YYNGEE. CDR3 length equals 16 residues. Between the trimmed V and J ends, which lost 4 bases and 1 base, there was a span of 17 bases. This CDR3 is CASSPQDSGPQETQYF. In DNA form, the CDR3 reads TGTGCCAGCAGCCCACAAGACAGTGGACCCCAAGAGACCCAGTACTTC.

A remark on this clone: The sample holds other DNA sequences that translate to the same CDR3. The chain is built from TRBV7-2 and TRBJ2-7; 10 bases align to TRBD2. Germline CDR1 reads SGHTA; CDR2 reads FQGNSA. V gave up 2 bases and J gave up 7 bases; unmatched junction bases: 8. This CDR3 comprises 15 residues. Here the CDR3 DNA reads TGTGCCAGCAGCTTAACCAGCGGGGGGGCGCGGGAGCAGTACTTC. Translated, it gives CASSLTSGGAREQYF. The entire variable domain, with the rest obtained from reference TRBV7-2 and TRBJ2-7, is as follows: GAGVSQSPSNKVTEKGKDVELRCDPISGHTALYWYRQSLGQGLEFLIYFQGNSAPDKSGLPSDRFSAERTGGSVSTLTIQRTQQEDSAVYLCASSLTSGGAREQYFGPGTRLTVT.

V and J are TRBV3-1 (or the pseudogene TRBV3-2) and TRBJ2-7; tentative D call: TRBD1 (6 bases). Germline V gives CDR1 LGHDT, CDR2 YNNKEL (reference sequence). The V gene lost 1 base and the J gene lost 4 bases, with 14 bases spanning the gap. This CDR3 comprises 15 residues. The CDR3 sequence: CASSQVRTALYEQYF. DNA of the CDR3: TGTGCCAGCAGCCAAGTTAGGACAGCGCTTTACGAGCAGTACTTC.

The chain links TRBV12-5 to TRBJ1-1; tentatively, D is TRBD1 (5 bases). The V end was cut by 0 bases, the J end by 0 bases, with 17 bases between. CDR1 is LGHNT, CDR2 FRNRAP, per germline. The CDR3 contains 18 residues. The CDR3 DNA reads TGTGCTAGTGGTTTGGTATATGGCAGGGAAGTCATGAACACTGAAGCTTTCTTT. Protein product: CASGLVYGREVMNTEAFF.

CDR3 sequence: CASSTDRDLVYEQYF. The CDR3, as DNA: TGTGCCAGCAGTACGGACAGGGATCTGGTCTACGAGCAGTACTTC. The rearrangement joins TRBV6-5 to TRBJ2-7; TRBD1 aligns across 8 bases. Per the germline V gene, CDR1 is MNHEY and CDR2 is SVGAGI. The CDR3 extends over 15 amino acids. Trimming cost V 5 bases and J 3 bases; bases outside gene matches: 9.

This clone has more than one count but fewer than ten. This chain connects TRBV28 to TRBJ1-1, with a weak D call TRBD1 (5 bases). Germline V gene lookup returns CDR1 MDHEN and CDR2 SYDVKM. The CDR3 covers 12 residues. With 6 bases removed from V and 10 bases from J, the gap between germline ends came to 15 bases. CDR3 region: CASRLPQGVAFF. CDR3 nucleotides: TGTGCCAGCAGACTACCCCAGGGTGTAGCTTTCTTT.

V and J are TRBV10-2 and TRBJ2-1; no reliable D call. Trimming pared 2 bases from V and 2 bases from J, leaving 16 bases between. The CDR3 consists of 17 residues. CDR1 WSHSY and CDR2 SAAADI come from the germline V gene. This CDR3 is CASSEPTARFTYNEQFF. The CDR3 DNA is TGCGCCAGCAGTGAGCCTACAGCTCGTTTTACCTACAATGAGCAGTTCTTC.

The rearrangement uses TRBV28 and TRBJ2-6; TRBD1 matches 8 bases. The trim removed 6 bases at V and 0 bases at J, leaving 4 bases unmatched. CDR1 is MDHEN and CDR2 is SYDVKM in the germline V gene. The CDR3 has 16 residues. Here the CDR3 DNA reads TGTGCCAGCAGAGGGACAGGAGCCTCTGGGGCCAACGTCCTGACTTTC. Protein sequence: CASRGTGASGANVLTF.

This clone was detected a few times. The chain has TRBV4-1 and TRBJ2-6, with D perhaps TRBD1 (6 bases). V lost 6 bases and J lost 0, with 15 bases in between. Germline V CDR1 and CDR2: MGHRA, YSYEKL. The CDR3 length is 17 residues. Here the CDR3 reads CASRAPGQDSGANVLTF. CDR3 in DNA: TGCGCCAGCAGAGCGCCGGGACAAGACTCTGGGGCCAACGTCCTGACTTTC.

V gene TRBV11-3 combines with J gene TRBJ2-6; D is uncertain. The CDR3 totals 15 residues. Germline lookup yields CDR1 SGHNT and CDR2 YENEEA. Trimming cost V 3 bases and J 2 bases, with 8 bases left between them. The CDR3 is CASSLRQTGANVLTF. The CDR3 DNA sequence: TGTGCCAGCAGCTTGAGGCAGACTGGGGCCAACGTCCTGACTTTC.

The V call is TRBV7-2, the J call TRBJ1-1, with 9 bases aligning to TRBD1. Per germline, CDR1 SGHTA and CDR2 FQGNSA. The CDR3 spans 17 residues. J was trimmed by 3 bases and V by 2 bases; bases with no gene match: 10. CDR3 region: CASSLFPPGQGYTEAFF. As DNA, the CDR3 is TGTGCCAGCAGCTTATTCCCGCCGGGACAGGGATACACTGAAGCTTTCTTT.

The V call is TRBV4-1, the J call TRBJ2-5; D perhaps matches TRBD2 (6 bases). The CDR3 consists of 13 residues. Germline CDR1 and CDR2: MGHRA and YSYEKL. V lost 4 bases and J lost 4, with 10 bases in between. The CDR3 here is CASSPREPETQYF. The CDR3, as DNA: TGCGCCAGCAGCCCCCGGGAGCCAGAGACCCAGTACTTC.

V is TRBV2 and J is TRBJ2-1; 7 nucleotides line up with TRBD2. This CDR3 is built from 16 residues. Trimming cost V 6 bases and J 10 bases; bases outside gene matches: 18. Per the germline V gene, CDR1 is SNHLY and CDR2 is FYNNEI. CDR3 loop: CASRKNPGGRTLEQFF. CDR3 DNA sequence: TGTGCCAGCAGGAAAAACCCGGGGGGTCGGACACTCGAGCAGTTCTTC.

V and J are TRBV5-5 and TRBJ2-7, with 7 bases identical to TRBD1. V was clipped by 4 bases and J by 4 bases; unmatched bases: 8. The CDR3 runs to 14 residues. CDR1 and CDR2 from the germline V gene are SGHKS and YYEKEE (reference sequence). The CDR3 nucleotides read TGTGCCAGCAGCATACAGGGGAGTTCATACGAGCAGTACTTC. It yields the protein CASSIQGSSYEQYF.

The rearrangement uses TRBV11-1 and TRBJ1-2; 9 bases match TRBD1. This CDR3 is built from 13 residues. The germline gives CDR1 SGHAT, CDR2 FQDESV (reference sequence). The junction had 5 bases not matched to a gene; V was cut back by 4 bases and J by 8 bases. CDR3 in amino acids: CASSSGTGNGYTF. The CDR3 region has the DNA TGTGCCAGCAGCTCCGGGACAGGGAACGGCTACACCTTC.

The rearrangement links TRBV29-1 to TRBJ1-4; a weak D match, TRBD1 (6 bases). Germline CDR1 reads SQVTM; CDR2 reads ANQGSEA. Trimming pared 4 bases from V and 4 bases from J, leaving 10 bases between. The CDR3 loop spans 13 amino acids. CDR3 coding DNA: TGCAGCGTTGGGACAGCTAATAATGAAAAACTGTTTTTT. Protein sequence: CSVGTANNEKLFF.

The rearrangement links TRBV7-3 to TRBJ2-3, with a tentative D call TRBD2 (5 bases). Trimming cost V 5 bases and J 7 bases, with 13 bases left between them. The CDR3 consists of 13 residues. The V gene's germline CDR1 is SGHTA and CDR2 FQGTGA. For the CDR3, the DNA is TGTGCCAGCAGCCCCCAGCCGGGGAATACGCAGTATTTT. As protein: CASSPQPGNTQYF.

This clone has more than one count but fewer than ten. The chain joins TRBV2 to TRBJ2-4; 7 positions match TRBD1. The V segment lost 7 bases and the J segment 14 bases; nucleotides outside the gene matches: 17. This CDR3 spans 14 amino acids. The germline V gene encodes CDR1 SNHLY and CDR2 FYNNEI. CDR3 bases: TGTGCCAGCACCCGGGACCGACAGGGTCAACGAAAGTACTTC. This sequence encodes CASTRDRQGQRKYF.

CDR3 sequence: CASSRDRGSTYEQYF. CDR3 sequence (DNA): TGTGCCAGCAGCCGCGACAGGGGAAGTACCTACGAGCAGTACTTC. The rearrangement uses TRBV11-1 and TRBJ2-7; TRBD1 agrees at 8 bases. Germline assignment: CDR1 SGHAT and CDR2 FQDESV (reference sequence). This CDR3 contains 15 residues. The junction had 8 bases not matched to a gene; V was cut back by 5 bases and J by 2 bases.

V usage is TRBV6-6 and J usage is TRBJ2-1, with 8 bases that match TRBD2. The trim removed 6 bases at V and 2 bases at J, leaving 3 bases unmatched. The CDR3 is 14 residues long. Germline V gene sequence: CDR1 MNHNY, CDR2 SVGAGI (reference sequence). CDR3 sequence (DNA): TGTGCCAGCAGACCGGGAGGGGCCTACAATGAGCAGTTCTTC. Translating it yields CASRPGGAYNEQFF.

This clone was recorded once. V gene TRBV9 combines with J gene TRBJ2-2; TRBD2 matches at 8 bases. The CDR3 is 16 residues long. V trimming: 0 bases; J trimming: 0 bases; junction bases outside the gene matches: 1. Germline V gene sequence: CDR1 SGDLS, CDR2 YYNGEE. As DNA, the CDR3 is TGTGCCAGCAGCGTAGTAGCGGGGACGAACACCGGGGAGCTGTTTTTT. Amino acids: CASSVVAGTNTGELFF.